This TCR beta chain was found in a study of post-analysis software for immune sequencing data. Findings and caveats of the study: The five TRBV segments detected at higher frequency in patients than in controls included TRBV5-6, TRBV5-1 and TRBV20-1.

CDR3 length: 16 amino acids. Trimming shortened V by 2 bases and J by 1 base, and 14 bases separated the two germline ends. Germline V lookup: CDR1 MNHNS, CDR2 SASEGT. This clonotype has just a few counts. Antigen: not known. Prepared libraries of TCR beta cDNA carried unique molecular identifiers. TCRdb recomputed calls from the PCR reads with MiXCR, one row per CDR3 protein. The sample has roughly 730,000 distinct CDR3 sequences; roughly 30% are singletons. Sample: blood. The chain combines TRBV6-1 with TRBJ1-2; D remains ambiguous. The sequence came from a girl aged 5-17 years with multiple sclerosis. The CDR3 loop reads CASSERRGFLNYGYTF. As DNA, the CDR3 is TGTGCCAGCAGTGAAAGGCGAGGATTTCTTAACTATGGCTACACCTTC.